This TCR beta chain originates from a study of blood T cell repertoires in COVID-19. Study information: Acute and convalescent COVID-19 specimens originated in the United States, Italy and Spain. The analysed material was cDNA or gDNA that came from T cells, B-cell-depleted T cells, or PBMCs.

This clone was detected only a few times. Germline V gene lookup returns CDR1 MNHEY and CDR2 SVGAGI. There are 14 residues in the CDR3. After removal of 6 bases from V and 7 bases from J, the junction contained 4 bases not matched to a gene. Original data processing: Amplification of reference gene primers provided the estimated nucleated cell counts. Libraries were prepared by immunoSEQ multiplex PCR; TCRdb keeps only in-frame clonotypes and omits some of them. V and J calls plus clone size are reproduced from that table; the DNA served to infer D and trimming. The sample contains 150,000 to 200,000 clones, roughly 88% of which appear only once.

Specimen: peripheral blood. This receptor was identified in a human donor with active or convalescent COVID-19. The donor label of this sample is uncertain. The V gene is TRBV6-5, the J gene TRBJ2-1; TRBD2 aligns across 12 bases. The CDR3 is CASRRTSGINEQFF. The CDR3 bases are TGTGCCAGCAGGCGGACTAGCGGGATTAATGAGCAGTTCTTC.